These T cell receptor beta chains were read from a single sample in a study of HIV-infected patients and healthy controls. TCRdb reprocessed the 5' RACE reads with MiXCR, giving one entry per CDR3 protein. The sample records 15,000 to 20,000 distinct CDR3 sequences, approximately 9% being singletons. The sequencing here drew on blood, taken during antiretroviral therapy. Every receptor here comes from an adult with HIV infection. Each CDR3 is given with its conserved first and last residue. Fields, in order: V gene, J gene, D gene, clone size, CDR3 protein, CDR3 DNA. D genes are given only for firm matches. Clone size is shown for a subset of rows, as once, few, many or a class of expanded clone.

>TRBV5-4|TRBJ1-4|TRBD1|.
CASSPGQDEKLFF
TGTGCCAGCAGCCCCGGACAGGACGAAAAACTGTTTTTT
>TRBV18|TRBJ1-1|.|many
CASSHDVNTEAFF
TGTGCCAGCTCACACGATGTGAACACTGAAGCTTTCTTT
>TRBV29-1|TRBJ1-4|.|few
CSVYGVMGGGEKLFF
TGCAGCGTCTACGGGGTGATGGGCGGCGGTGAAAAACTGTTTTTT
>TRBV19|TRBJ1-3|.|many
CASSATGTANSGNTIYF
TGTGCCAGTAGTGCGACCGGGACGGCCAACTCTGGAAACACCATATATTTT
>TRBV24-1|TRBJ2-3|TRBD2|many
CATSDLAGGPTDTQYF
TGTGCCACCAGTGATTTGGCGGGAGGGCCGACAGATACGCAGTATTTT
>TRBV30|TRBJ2-3|.|.
CAWSVARSSTDTQYF
TGTGCCTGGAGTGTTGCCAGGTCTAGCACAGATACGCAGTATTTT
>TRBV18|TRBJ1-1|.|few
CASSYSENTEAFF
TGTGCCAGCTCATACAGCGAGAACACTGAAGCTTTCTTT
>TRBV13|TRBJ2-1|.|many
CASSPARDSYNEQFF
TGTGCCAGCAGCCCCGCGCGCGACAGCTACAATGAGCAGTTCTTC
>TRBV29-1|TRBJ2-7|TRBD2|many
CSARTSDYEQYF
TGCAGCGCCCGGACTAGCGACTACGAGCAGTACTTC
>TRBV28|TRBJ1-1|.|few
CASSPRAHMNTEAFF
TGTGCCAGCAGTCCACGAGCTCACATGAACACTGAAGCTTTCTTT
>TRBV14|TRBJ2-1|.|many
CASSPGRLQFF
TGTGCCAGCAGCCCGGGACGATTGCAGTTCTTC
>TRBV5-6|TRBJ1-2|.|many
CASSFEVTRTNYGYTF
TGTGCCAGCAGCTTTGAAGTTACGAGAACCAACTATGGCTACACCTTC
>TRBV6-5|TRBJ2-5|TRBD1|many
CATGTGPETQYF
TGTGCCACCGGGACAGGGCCGGAGACCCAGTACTTC
>TRBV10-3|TRBJ2-5|TRBD2|many
CAPKDRTSGRNQETQYF
TGTGCCCCCAAAGACAGGACTAGCGGGAGAAACCAAGAGACCCAGTACTTC
>TRBV29-1|TRBJ1-4|.|few
CSAAIPGGEKLFF
TGCAGCGCCGCCATACCGGGAGGCGAAAAACTGTTTTTT
>TRBV27|TRBJ2-1|TRBD1|many
CASSWDRFNASYNEQFF
TGTGCCAGCAGTTGGGACAGGTTCAACGCGTCCTACAATGAGCAGTTCTTC
>TRBV9|TRBJ2-5|TRBD2|many
CASSPGSGGQETQYF
TGTGCCAGCAGCCCAGGGAGCGGGGGGCAAGAGACCCAGTACTTC
>TRBV4-1|TRBJ2-7|TRBD2|many
CASSQPPAGDDYEQYF
TGCGCCAGCAGCCAGCCGCCGGCGGGGGATGATTACGAGCAGTACTTC
>TRBV4-1|TRBJ2-3|.|many
CASSQLSRESWDTDTQYF
TGCGCCAGCAGCCAACTAAGCCGGGAGAGCTGGGACACAGATACGCAGTATTTT
>TRBV7-3|TRBJ2-7|.|few
CASSLAVAYEQYF
TGTGCCAGCAGCTTAGCGGTAGCCTACGAGCAGTACTTC
>TRBV5-1|TRBJ2-5|TRBD2|many
CASSVGLAVIQETQYF
TGCGCCAGCAGCGTCGGACTAGCGGTGATCCAAGAGACCCAGTACTTC
>TRBV3-1|TRBJ1-5|.|many
CASSQAFSGQEGQPQHF
TGTGCCAGCAGCCAAGCTTTCTCAGGACAAGAGGGTCAGCCCCAGCATTTT
>TRBV2|TRBJ2-1|.|few
CASKTAGSSYNEQFF
TGTGCCAGTAAGACGGCGGGGAGCTCCTACAATGAGCAGTTCTTC
>TRBV5-5|TRBJ2-7|.|many
CASSLWGSYEQYF
TGTGCCAGCAGCTTGTGGGGGTCGTACGAGCAGTACTTC
>TRBV6-1|TRBJ1-1|.|.
CASSPYDAPTEAFF
TGTGCCAGCAGTCCCTACGACGCCCCAACTGAAGCTTTCTTT
>TRBV29-1|TRBJ2-2|.|many
CSVENPAANTGELFF
TGCAGCGTTGAAAATCCAGCGGCGAACACCGGGGAGCTGTTTTTT
>TRBV6-5|TRBJ1-1|.|.
CASSRMPNTEAFF
TGTGCCAGCAGCCGGATGCCGAACACTGAAGCTTTCTTT
>TRBV28|TRBJ2-7|TRBD2|many
CASNLSGNYEQYF
TGTGCCAGCAACCTTAGCGGGAACTACGAGCAGTACTTC
>TRBV19|TRBJ2-7|.|.
CASTSGGGIGYEQYF
TGTGCCAGTACCTCGGGCGGCGGGATTGGATACGAGCAGTACTTC
>TRBV7-6|TRBJ2-7|.|many
CASSLGVDRAYEQYF
TGTGCCAGCAGCTTAGGGGTGGACAGAGCCTACGAGCAGTACTTC
>TRBV7-3|TRBJ1-3|.|.
CASSRLGGGSGNTIYF
TGTGCCAGCAGTCGCCTTGGTGGAGGATCTGGAAACACCATATATTTT
>TRBV5-8|TRBJ1-1|.|many
CASSLQGGDTEAFF
TGTGCCAGCAGCTTGCAAGGCGGAGACACTGAAGCTTTCTTT
>TRBV6-6|TRBJ2-1|.|many
CASSLKDEQFF
TGTGCCAGCAGTTTGAAGGATGAGCAGTTCTTC
>TRBV19|TRBJ1-2|TRBD1|.
CASSADRGRRGYTF
TGTGCCAGTAGTGCGGACAGGGGGCGCCGGGGCTACACCTTC
>TRBV7-3|TRBJ1-6|.|many
CASSFNRATDSSYNSPLHF
TGTGCCAGCAGCTTCAACAGGGCGACAGACAGCTCCTATAATTCACCCCTCCACTTT
>TRBV5-1|TRBJ2-7|TRBD1|many
CASSLQGANSYEQYF
TGCGCCAGCAGCTTACAGGGGGCGAACTCCTACGAGCAGTACTTC
>TRBV10-2|TRBJ2-7|TRBD1|many
CASSAGTGSYEQYF
TGCGCCAGCAGTGCCGGGACAGGCTCCTACGAGCAGTACTTC
>TRBV29-1|TRBJ2-7|.|.
CSVGWETFEQYF
TGCAGCGTTGGGTGGGAAACCTTCGAGCAGTACTTC
>TRBV7-9|TRBJ2-5|.|many
CASRLEGLEETQYF
TGTGCCAGCAGATTAGAGGGCCTCGAGGAGACCCAGTACTTC
>TRBV3-1|TRBJ1-6|.|many
CASSQGGSPLHF
TGTGCCAGCAGCCAGGGGGGTTCACCCCTCCACTTT
>TRBV5-1|TRBJ1-1|.|.
CASSPVGPQNTEAFF
TGCGCCAGCAGCCCGGTTGGACCGCAGAACACTGAAGCTTTCTTT
>TRBV25-1|TRBJ1-5|.|many
CASSMGGARQPQHF
TGTGCCAGCAGTATGGGGGGGGCGCGGCAGCCCCAGCATTTT
>TRBV6-1|TRBJ1-1|.|.
CASSWDGNTEAFF
TGTGCCAGCAGCTGGGACGGGAACACTGAAGCTTTCTTT
>TRBV28|TRBJ1-2|.|medium-sized
CASSPPVGDYGYTF
TGTGCCAGCAGCCCCCCGGTCGGAGACTATGGCTACACCTTC
>TRBV11-2|TRBJ2-5|.|many
CASSFQGYLETQYF
TGTGCCAGCAGCTTCCAGGGGTATTTAGAGACCCAGTACTTC
>TRBV24-1|TRBJ1-1|TRBD1|.
CATSDFGRWTGRTEAFF
TGTGCCACCAGTGATTTTGGCCGCTGGACAGGGCGGACTGAAGCTTTCTTT
>TRBV19|TRBJ2-1|TRBD2|.
CASSPAGGFEQFF
TGTGCCAGTAGCCCCGCGGGAGGGTTCGAGCAGTTCTTC
>TRBV7-2|TRBJ1-3|.|many
CASSLGLLPESGNTIYF
TGTGCCAGCAGCTTAGGCCTTCTTCCAGAGTCTGGAAACACCATATATTTT
>TRBV18|TRBJ2-3|.|many
CASSPVSVTDTQYF
TGTGCCAGCTCACCGGTCTCCGTCACAGATACGCAGTATTTT
>TRBV20-1|TRBJ2-2|TRBD1|many
CSATLSGTGGSGELFF
TGCAGTGCTACCTTATCCGGGACAGGGGGCTCCGGGGAGCTGTTTTTT
>TRBV19|TRBJ1-1|.|.
CASSRSSLSNTEAFF
TGTGCCAGTAGTCGGAGCTCCCTCTCGAACACTGAAGCTTTCTTT
>TRBV6-5|TRBJ2-3|TRBD2|.
CASSYSGGQSTDTQYF
TGTGCCAGCAGTTATAGCGGGGGACAAAGCACAGATACGCAGTATTTT
>TRBV12-3/TRBV12-4|TRBJ1-2|TRBD1|.
CASNSQGAYGYTF
TGTGCCAGCAACTCACAGGGGGCCTATGGCTACACCTTC
>TRBV10-2|TRBJ1-5|.|medium-sized
CASSEGTFQPQHF
TGCGCCAGCAGTGAGGGAACCTTTCAGCCCCAGCATTTT
>TRBV29-1|TRBJ2-7|.|many
CSAKMGVSHEQYF
TGCAGCGCCAAAATGGGGGTTTCCCACGAGCAGTACTTC